The next 28 T cell receptor beta chains were all read from a single sample in a study of T cell responses to AZD1222 COVID-19 vaccine. The assay was immunoSEQ multiplex PCR, and TCRdb's table has in-frame clones only and misses some. The table shows 90,000 to 120,000 clones, with 87% occurring only once. Sequencing used peripheral blood, obtained 28 days after the second AZD1222 dose. The receptors originated from an adult who received the AZD1222 COVID-19 vaccine.

The chain uses TRBV5-3 and TRBJ2-5; the match to TRBD1 covers 9 bases. TRBV5-3 carries the ORF label, with uncertain function. The V and J ends lost 4 bases and 2 bases, in that order; junction bases with no gene match: 3. The CDR3 loop spans 14 amino acids. Here the CDR3 reads CARSPGQGQETQYF. CDR3 nucleotide sequence: TGTGCCAGAAGCCCCGGACAGGGGCAAGAGACCCAGTACTTC.

A word on this clone: At one end, the junction sequence differs from germline, possibly due to a read error. The chain uses TRBV28 and TRBJ2-3, with 9 bases fitting TRBD2. Germline lookup yields CDR1 MDHEN and CDR2 SYDVKM. The CDR3 has 17 amino acids. The CDR3, as DNA: TGTGCCAGCGGTTTAGCGGGAGTTTTTATGGGGCGAGATACGCAGTATTTT. Its translation is CASGLAGVFMGRDTQYF.

The chain combines TRBV3-1 (or the pseudogene TRBV3-2) with TRBJ2-2, with 7 bases aligning to TRBD1. CDR3 length: 15 residues. The germline gives CDR1 LGHDT, CDR2 YNNKEL (reference sequence). With 2 bases clipped from V and 0 bases from J, the junction kept 0 bases outside the gene matches. CDR3 nucleotides: TGTGCCAGCAGCCAAACAGGGGCGAACACCGGGGAGCTGTTTTTT. Amino acids: CASSQTGANTGELFF.

The CDR3 region has the DNA TGTGCCTGGAGAAGAAATCCGGGAATAACGGAAGACCAAGCTTTCTTT. Translated, it gives CAWRRNPGITEDQAFF. J is TRBJ1-1 and V is TRBV30; D call uncertain. V lost 3 bases and J lost 9, with 26 bases in between. The CDR3 spans 16 residues. Germline CDR1 GTSNPN, CDR2 SVGIG (reference sequence).

This chain links TRBV5-1 with TRBJ2-5; the D gene could be TRBD1 or TRBD2 (5 bases each). Trimming left V 4 bases short and J 2 bases short, with 9 bases between. The germline V gene encodes CDR1 SGHRS and CDR2 YFSETQ. This CDR3 has 13 residues. The CDR3 DNA sequence: TGCGCCAGCAGCAAGGGACCTCAAGAGACCCAGTACTTC. This translates into CASSKGPQETQYF.

The chain couples TRBV7-9 to TRBJ1-4; weak D call: TRBD1 (6 bases). The CDR3 loop spans 14 amino acids. Germline CDR1 is SEHNR and CDR2 is FQNEAQ (reference sequence). V shed 2 bases and J shed 8 bases, with 12 bases lying between them. The CDR3 reads CASSLTGYAEKLFF. The CDR3 DNA reads TGTGCCAGCAGCTTAACAGGGTACGCGGAAAAACTGTTTTTT.

V gene TRBV20-1 combines with J gene TRBJ2-1; D not resolved. With 2 bases removed from V and 3 bases from J, the gap between germline ends came to 2 bases. CDR3 length equals 11 residues. Germline CDR1 reads DFQATT; CDR2 reads SNEGSKA (reference sequence). DNA for the CDR3: TGCAGTGCTAGACTCTACAATGAGCAGTTCTTC. Its translation: CSARLYNEQFF.

The V call is TRBV20-1, the J call TRBJ1-1; D is uncertain. This CDR3 region has 10 residues. The V gene's germline CDR1 is DFQATT and CDR2 SNEGSKA (reference sequence). The chain's CDR3 is CRGFGTEAFF. In nucleotides, the CDR3 is TGCAGGGGGTTTGGGACTGAAGCTTTCTTT.

The J gene is TRBJ2-1, the V gene TRBV18; D is possibly TRBD2 (5 bases). The V gene's germline CDR1 is KGHSH and CDR2 LQKENI. With 7 bases removed from V and 2 bases from J, the gap between germline ends came to 9 bases. The length of the CDR3 is 13 residues. The CDR3: CASFTRTYNEQFF. In DNA form, the CDR3 reads TGTGCCAGCTTCACTAGGACCTACAATGAGCAGTTCTTC. Full variable domain (rest looked up from reference TRBV18 and TRBJ2-1): NAGVMQNPRHLVRRRGQEARLRCSPMKGHSHVYWYRQLPEEGLKFMVYLQKENIIDESGMPKERFSAEFPKEGPSILRIQQVVRGDSAAYFCASFTRTYNEQFFGPGTRLTVL.

The V call is TRBV5-1, the J call TRBJ1-6; possibly TRBD1 for D (5 bases). CDR1 SGHRS and CDR2 YFSETQ come from the germline V gene. The CDR3 contains 15 residues. V was cut by 4 bases and J by 13 bases, with 21 bases left in between. The CDR3 coding sequence is TGCGCCAGCAGCGGCACCGGGGGAAGTTTTTCGCCCCTCCACTTT. This gives the protein CASSGTGGSFSPLHF.

The genes are TRBV7-8 and TRBJ2-7, with D perhaps matching TRBD2 (6 bases). Germline V gene sequence: CDR1 SGHVS, CDR2 FQNEAQ. V gave up 3 bases and J gave up 6 bases, with 21 bases separating them. The CDR3 has 16 amino acids. The CDR3 loop reads CASSFTAGTPGGEQYF. DNA of the CDR3: TGTGCCAGCAGCTTCACTGCCGGGACTCCCGGCGGCGAGCAGTACTTC.

This chain joins TRBV7-8 and TRBJ2-7; D uncertain. CDR1 is SGHVS and CDR2 is FQNEAQ in the germline V gene. The V end lost 8 bases, the J end lost 2 bases, and 16 bases lay between the germline ends. CDR3 length: 14 amino acids. CDR3 loop: CASVPIKNTYEQYF. The DNA for the CDR3 is TGTGCCAGCGTACCCATCAAGAATACCTACGAGCAGTACTTC.

This chain joins TRBV19 and TRBJ1-6; no clear D gene. Germline assignment: CDR1 LNHDA and CDR2 SQIVND (reference sequence). CDR3 length: 14 amino acids. V shed 7 bases and J shed 5 bases, with 12 bases lying between them. The DNA for the CDR3 is TGTGCCAGTAATCAGGACTTCAATAATTCACCCCTCCACTTT. Protein product: CASNQDFNNSPLHF.

Here the CDR3 DNA reads TGTGCCTGGAATACAGGGCCTGAAGCTTTCTTT. Residues: CAWNTGPEAFF. V usage is TRBV30 and J usage is TRBJ1-1; D might be TRBD1 (6 bases). Germline V lookup: CDR1 GTSNPN, CDR2 SVGIG (reference sequence). The V and J ends lost 4 bases and 6 bases respectively, with 9 bases between them. This CDR3 is built from 11 residues.

The V gene is TRBV4-1, the J gene TRBJ1-5; the D gene is possibly TRBD1 (5 bases). CDR1 is MGHRA, CDR2 YSYEKL, per germline. CDR3 length: 13 amino acids. V lost 5 bases, J lost 4 bases, and 9 bases lay in between. The CDR3: CASSGHRNQPQHF. In nucleotides, the CDR3 is TGCGCCAGCAGCGGACACAGGAATCAGCCCCAGCATTTT.

The rearrangement links TRBV19 to TRBJ2-3, with TRBD1 matching 7 bases. Germline CDR1 LNHDA, CDR2 SQIVND (reference sequence). This CDR3 is 16 amino acids long. V shed 4 bases and J 0 bases; nucleotides not matched to a gene: 7. CDR3 sequence reads: CASSTVGQSSTDTQYF. CDR3 coding DNA: TGTGCCAGTAGTACGGTGGGACAGTCTAGCACAGATACGCAGTATTTT.

The chain uses TRBV7-3 and TRBJ2-5; 12 bases fit TRBD2. J was trimmed by 4 bases and V by 3 bases; bases with no gene match: 3. The germline V gene has CDR1 SGHTA and CDR2 FQGTGA. This CDR3 comprises 15 residues. CDR3 sequence: CASSFGGLAGETQYF. The CDR3 DNA sequence: TGTGCCAGCAGCTTTGGGGGACTAGCGGGAGAGACCCAGTACTTC.

This chain joins TRBV5-6 and TRBJ2-7; TRBD1 is a possible D gene (6 bases). Trimming cost V 0 bases and J 0 bases, with 10 bases left between them. CDR3 length: 15 residues. The germline V gene has CDR1 SGHDT and CDR2 YYEEEE. CDR3 region: CASSLGGGSSYEQYF. The CDR3 nucleotides are TGTGCCAGCAGCTTGGGAGGGGGTAGCTCCTACGAGCAGTACTTC.

The chain employs TRBV7-2 and TRBJ2-1; D gene ambiguous. Germline V CDR1 and CDR2: SGHTA, FQGNSA. This CDR3 is built from 16 residues. The V gene lost 1 base and the J gene lost 3 bases, with 13 bases spanning the gap. The CDR3 sequence: CASSLDPPGRYNEQFF. The CDR3 DNA follows: TGTGCCAGCAGCTTAGATCCTCCAGGACGCTACAATGAGCAGTTCTTC.

The chain couples TRBV7-8 to TRBJ2-1, with D unresolved. Trimming removed 4 bases from V and 2 bases from J, with 9 bases in between. This CDR3 has 14 amino acids. CDR1 SGHVS and CDR2 FQNEAQ come from the germline V gene. CDR3 nucleotides: TGTGCCAGCAGCTGGCGTGGGCCCTACAATGAGCAGTTCTTC. Translating it yields CASSWRGPYNEQFF.

V is TRBV19 and J is TRBJ2-7; D is possibly TRBD2 (6 bases). CDR1 is LNHDA, CDR2 SQIVND, per germline (reference sequence). This CDR3 region has 12 residues. Between the trimmed V and J ends, which lost 4 bases and 3 bases, there was a span of 7 bases. The CDR3 sequence: CASSSSGYEQYF. DNA for the CDR3: TGTGCCAGTAGTAGTAGCGGCTACGAGCAGTACTTC.

This clone was recorded once. J is TRBJ2-5 and V is TRBV5-6, with 12 bases fitting TRBD2. The CDR3 sequence is 18 residues long. Germline loops: CDR1 SGHDT, CDR2 YYEEEE. The ends lost 0 bases at V and 3 bases at J; junction bases unmatched: 9. CDR3 coding DNA: TGTGCCAGCAGCTTGGGACTAGCGGGAGTTCTGGGGGAAGAGACCCAGTACTTC. Translation gives CASSLGLAGVLGEETQYF.

A single count supports this clone. This chain connects TRBV6-4 to TRBJ2-1; D may be TRBD1 (6 bases). Germline CDR1 is MRHNA and CDR2 is SNTAGT. The V end lost 6 bases, the J end lost 0 bases, and 15 bases lay between the germline ends. The CDR3 consists of 16 residues. CDR3 sequence reads: CASSPQGLSSYNEQFF. CDR3 sequence (DNA): TGTGCCAGCAGCCCTCAGGGGCTCAGCTCCTACAATGAGCAGTTCTTC.

The chain employs TRBV6-5 and TRBJ1-1; D not certain. This CDR3 contains 14 residues. Germline V CDR1 and CDR2: MNHEY, SVGAGI. V shed 2 bases and J shed 2 bases, with 9 bases lying between them. CDR3 sequence reads: CASSYTTSNTEAFF. CDR3 in DNA: TGTGCCAGCAGTTACACCACCTCTAACACTGAAGCTTTCTTT.

The chain joins TRBV10-1 to TRBJ2-1; maybe TRBD2 (5 bases). The V and J ends lost 2 bases and 8 bases respectively, with 16 bases between them. Per the germline V gene, CDR1 is WNHNN and CDR2 is SYGVQD (reference sequence). The CDR3 sequence is 15 residues long. The chain's CDR3 is CASSEDYRSFDEQFF. As DNA, the CDR3 is TGCGCCAGCAGTGAGGACTACCGGAGCTTCGATGAGCAGTTCTTC.

This clone was seen more than once but under ten times. The gene calls are TRBV5-1 and TRBJ2-2, with 13 bases identical to TRBD2. The CDR3 loop spans 20 amino acids. J lost 1 base, V lost 3 bases, and 12 bases had no gene match. CDR1 and CDR2 from the germline V gene are SGHRS and YFSETQ. The CDR3 region has the DNA TGCGCCAGCAGCTCGAGAGTTCCGGGACTAGCGGGGCAGAACACCGGGGAGCTGTTTTTT. It translates to CASSSRVPGLAGQNTGELFF.

A few counts support this clone. The V call is TRBV6-1, the J call TRBJ1-3; D is undetermined. Trimming took off 0 bases at V and 1 base at J, with 7 bases between the two ends. The CDR3 extends over 15 amino acids. The germline gives CDR1 MNHNS, CDR2 SASEGT. The CDR3 reads CASSEATASGNTIYF. In DNA form, the CDR3 reads TGTGCCAGCAGTGAAGCCACAGCTTCTGGAAACACCATATATTTT.

The chain uses TRBV27 and TRBJ1-2; the D is unclear. This CDR3 has 14 residues. Germline V gene data show CDR1 as MNHEY and CDR2 as SMNVEV (reference sequence). V was clipped by 10 bases and J by 0 bases, with 15 bases between them. CDR3: CATSRTAANYGYTF. CDR3 nucleotides: TGTGCCACGTCAAGGACTGCAGCTAACTATGGCTACACCTTC.